The 29 T cell receptor beta chains below were found in one sample sequenced in a study of breast tumors, draining lymph nodes, adjacent tissues. TCRdb itself ran the multiplex PCR reads through MiXCR, one entry per CDR3 protein. Altogether about 21,000 distinct CDR3 sequences are present, 50% being singletons, with the ten largest covering under 8.5%. Material: breast tumor tissue. The receptors here all came from a female donor with breast cancer. Some clones in this sample may be carry-over from other donors' samples.

This clonotype was counted between two and nine times. This chain uses TRBV25-1 with TRBJ1-2; D might be TRBD1 (5 bases). This CDR3 has 11 amino acids. Between the trimmed V and J ends, which lost 6 bases and 8 bases, there was a span of 10 bases. Germline-derived CDR1 and CDR2 are MGHDK and SYGVNS. CDR3 coding DNA: TGTGCCAGCAGGATGGGGGGAGGCTACACCTTC. The encoded protein is CASRMGGGYTF.

The table lists this clonotype with a few counts. Compared with germline, one end of the junction differs, possibly owing to a read error. The gene calls are TRBV20-1 and TRBJ2-5; D is ambiguous. The CDR3 is made up of 14 amino acids. CDR1 is DFQATT and CDR2 is SNEGSKA in the germline V gene (reference sequence). The CDR3, as DNA: TGCAGTGCCGATACCCCCGGCAGGCAAGAGCCCCAGTACTTC. Translating gives CSADTPGRQEPQYF.

This clonotype was seen ten or more times. This chain joins TRBV11-2 and TRBJ2-5; 10 bases are a match to TRBD2. J lost 4 bases, V lost 1 base, and 12 bases had no gene match. This CDR3 contains 18 residues. CDR1 and CDR2 from the germline V gene are SGHAT and FQNNGV. DNA of the CDR3: TGTGCCAGCAGCTTAGGGCTGGATTGGACTAGCGGTCGAGAGACCCAGTACTTC. Its protein is CASSLGLDWTSGRETQYF.

CDR3 sequence: CSARPRLAETRGEQFF. The CDR3 bases are TGCAGTGCTAGACCTAGACTAGCGGAGACCAGGGGTGAGCAGTTCTTC. V gene TRBV20-1 combines with J gene TRBJ2-1; TRBD2 agrees at 9 bases. Germline lookup yields CDR1 DFQATT and CDR2 SNEGSKA (reference sequence). The CDR3 extends over 16 amino acids. With V trimmed by 2 bases and J by 9 bases, 14 bases remained unmatched.

CDR3 residues: CASSRRQGNSPLHF. CDR3 in DNA: TGTGCCAGCAGCCGTCGACAGGGAAATTCACCCCTCCACTTT. The chain has TRBV3-1 and TRBJ1-6; 7 bases are shared with TRBD1. With V trimmed by 4 bases and J by 7 bases, 4 bases remained unmatched. The CDR3 has 14 residues. The germline V gene has CDR1 LGHDT and CDR2 YNNKEL (reference sequence). The complete variable domain, with remaining parts taken from reference TRBV3-1 and TRBJ1-6, reads DTAVSQTPKYLVTQMGNDKSIKCEQNLGHDTMYWYKQDSKKFLKIMFSYNNKELIINETVPNRFSPKSPDKAHLNLHINSLELGDSAVYFCASSRRQGNSPLHFGNGTRLTVT.

This clonotype is deemed medium-sized (0.01 to 0.1%). J is TRBJ2-7 and V is TRBV2; tentatively, D is TRBD1 (5 bases). V lost 2 bases to trimming and J lost 7 bases, with 9 bases between them. The CDR3 sequence is 12 residues long. Germline V gene sequence: CDR1 SNHLY, CDR2 FYNNEI. This CDR3 is CASSERPGEQYF. CDR3 sequence (DNA): TGTGCCAGCAGTGAACGGCCAGGGGAGCAGTACTTC. Complete variable domain (other parts from reference TRBV2 and TRBJ2-7): EPEVTQTPSHQVTQMGQEVILRCVPISNHLYFYWYRQILGQKVEFLVSFYNNEISEKSEIFDDQFSVERPDGSNFTLKIRSTKLEDSAMYFCASSERPGEQYFGPGTRLTVT.

This clonotype was observed at least ten times. A much larger clone is a single base away; this may be a read error. The missing conserved phenylalanine or tryptophan at the end of this CDR3 makes a read error likely. The gene calls are TRBV10-2 and TRBJ1-3; 8 nucleotides line up with TRBD1. V shed 7 bases and J 4 bases; nucleotides not matched to a gene: 3. The CDR3 runs to 13 residues. Germline-derived CDR1 and CDR2 are WSHSY and SAAADI. CDR3 bases: TGCGCCAGCAAAACAGGGGGAGGAAACACCATATATCTT. As protein: CASKTGGGNTIYL.

This clonotype was picked up many times. The chain is built from TRBV12-3 or TRBV12-4 and TRBJ2-2; D is unresolved. V lost 7 bases and J lost 7, with 10 bases in between. CDR3 size: 12 residues. The DNA of the CDR3 is TGTGCCAGCACCCTGAGTGGCGGGGAGCTGTTTTTT. Residues: CASTLSGGELFF.

The chain uses TRBV15 and TRBJ2-7, with 13 bases that match TRBD2. After removal of 5 bases from V and 5 bases from J, the junction contained 0 bases not matched to a gene. The CDR3 spans 13 residues. Germline CDR1 is LNHNV and CDR2 is YYDKDF (reference sequence). CDR3 protein: CATSGLAGDEQYF. CDR3 DNA: TGTGCCACCAGCGGACTAGCGGGAGACGAGCAGTACTTC.

Comment on this clonotype: Germline and junction disagree at one end, which may indicate a read error. This chain links TRBV20-1 with TRBJ2-7, with 9 bases fitting TRBD2. Germline assignment: CDR1 DFQATT and CDR2 SNEGSKA (reference sequence). The CDR3 runs to 16 residues. CDR3 in amino acids: CSATRDQREASCEQYF. The CDR3 DNA follows: TGCAGTGCTACACGGGACCAGCGGGAGGCCTCCTGCGAGCAGTACTTC.

This clonotype was seen many times. Given a much more abundant clone one base away, this may be a read error. The chain combines TRBV15 with TRBJ2-1; 10 bases agree with TRBD2. This CDR3 has 17 amino acids. J was trimmed by 3 bases and V by 5 bases; bases with no gene match: 10. Germline V gene lookup returns CDR1 LNHNV and CDR2 YYDKDF (reference sequence). The CDR3 loop reads CATSGARTSGNYNEQFF. CDR3 DNA sequence: TGTGCCACCAGCGGAGCCCGGACTAGCGGCAACTACAATGAGCAGTTCTTC.

The V gene is TRBV10-3, the J gene TRBJ1-5; possibly TRBD1 for D (6 bases). This CDR3 is 15 amino acids long. CDR1 is ENHRY, CDR2 SYGVKD, per germline. Trimming left V 0 bases short and J 7 bases short, with 13 bases between. CDR3 DNA: TGTGCCATCAGTGAGTCGATCCAGGGGCAACAGCCCCAGCATTTT. This gives the protein CAISESIQGQQPQHF.

This clonotype was observed at least ten times. The gene calls are TRBV4-2 and TRBJ1-4; tentative D call: TRBD1 (5 bases). This CDR3 comprises 16 residues. The germline V gene has CDR1 LGHNA and CDR2 YNFKEQ. V was shortened by 2 bases and J by 7 bases, with 17 bases between the two germline ends. The CDR3: CASSQQPGAGGEKLFF. As DNA, the CDR3 is TGTGCCAGCAGCCAACAGCCCGGGGCCGGTGGTGAAAAACTGTTTTTT.

At least ten counts were recorded for this clonotype. The chain couples TRBV20-1 to TRBJ2-3; D not certain. The CDR3 consists of 14 residues. Trimming took off 7 bases at V and 2 bases at J, with 16 bases between the two ends. CDR1 and CDR2 from the germline V gene are DFQATT and SNEGSKA (reference sequence). This CDR3 reads CSVQYLTYTDTQYF. In nucleotides, the CDR3 is TGCAGTGTCCAATATCTAACTTACACAGATACGCAGTATTTT.

As regards this clonotype: The missing conserved phenylalanine or tryptophan at the end of this CDR3 makes a read error likely. The limits of the CDR3 on the DNA are not certain, so only TCRdb's listed CDR3 is given. The chain joins TRBV10-3 to TRBJ1-2; the listed D gene, TRBD1, was not tested against the DNA. The germline V gene has CDR1 ENHRY and CDR2 SYGVKD. The CDR3 has 17 amino acids, counting both end residues. The chain's CDR3 is CAISEYSQTALTMATQS.

Regarding this clonotype: A much larger clone differs from this one at a single base, so this may be a read error. The J gene is TRBJ1-1, the V gene TRBV10-1; TRBD1 is a possible D gene (5 bases). The germline CDR1 and CDR2 sequences are WNHNN and SYGVQD (reference sequence). The CDR3 is 14 amino acids. CDR3 DNA sequence: TGCGCCAGCAGTGAGGACAGACTGAACACTGAAGCTTCCTTT. Its protein product is CASSEDRLNTEASF.

This clonotype was detected ten times or more. The chain joins TRBV28 to TRBJ2-7; 7 bases are a match to TRBD2. CDR1 MDHEN and CDR2 SYDVKM come from the germline V gene. This CDR3 spans 15 amino acids. After removal of 1 base from V and 4 bases from J, the junction contained 7 bases not matched to a gene. The CDR3 DNA is TGTGCCAGCAGTTTATTCGGGGGGAGTAAGTACGAGCAGTACTTC. It translates to CASSLFGGSKYEQYF.

This clonotype was seen ten or more times. The rearrangement joins TRBV19 to TRBJ2-3, with 13 bases lining up with TRBD2. Losses at the gene ends were 4 bases for V and 3 bases for J; bases not matched to a gene: 4. Germline V gene sequence: CDR1 LNHDA, CDR2 SQIVND (reference sequence). This CDR3 contains 16 residues. The CDR3 nucleotides read TGTGCCAGTAGTAGGACTAGCGGGAGTCTGACAGATACGCAGTATTTT. The encoded protein is CASSRTSGSLTDTQYF.

The rearrangement uses TRBV15 and TRBJ2-7, with 10 bases that match TRBD1. The germline gives CDR1 LNHNV, CDR2 YYDKDF (reference sequence). This CDR3 has 16 residues. The trim removed 3 bases at V and 4 bases at J, leaving 9 bases unmatched. CDR3 region: CATSSPAGQGKYEQYF. CDR3 sequence (DNA): TGTGCCACCAGCAGCCCGGCGGGACAGGGGAAATACGAGCAGTACTTC.

The rearrangement links TRBV20-1 to TRBJ2-7; 12 bases match TRBD2. In germline, CDR1 is DFQATT, CDR2 SNEGSKA (reference sequence). Trimming removed 6 bases from V and 2 bases from J; junction bases left unmatched: 5. The CDR3 length is 14 residues. The CDR3 loop reads CSAPGLAGTYEQYF. The CDR3 nucleotides read TGCAGTGCCCCGGGACTAGCGGGCACCTACGAGCAGTACTTC.

This clonotype was found many times. The chain links TRBV14 to TRBJ2-5; D may be TRBD2 (6 bases). The V and J ends lost 6 bases and 5 bases respectively, with 16 bases between them. From germline, CDR1 is SGHDN and CDR2 FVKESK. The CDR3 length is 14 residues. The CDR3 spells CASSLYSREETQYF. CDR3 in DNA: TGTGCCAGCAGTCTTTACTCCCGGGAGGAGACCCAGTACTTC.

This clonotype has ten or more counts. J is TRBJ2-7 and V is TRBV9, with 13 bases matching TRBD2. The CDR3 covers 15 residues. V lost 4 bases and J lost 2; bases outside the gene matches: 3. Germline CDR1 and CDR2: SGDLS and YYNGEE. This CDR3 is CASSTGLAGAYEQYF. CDR3 sequence (DNA): TGTGCCAGCAGCACCGGACTAGCGGGAGCCTACGAGCAGTACTTC.

The chain uses TRBV20-1 and TRBJ2-7, with a tentative D call TRBD1 (6 bases). V gave up 5 bases and J gave up 0 bases, with 14 bases separating them. The V gene's germline CDR1 is DFQATT and CDR2 SNEGSKA (reference sequence). CDR3 length: 14 amino acids. CDR3 sequence reads: CSALDSLGSYEQYF. The CDR3 DNA reads TGCAGTGCTCTGGACAGTTTGGGCTCCTACGAGCAGTACTTC.

This clonotype was observed at least ten times. The rearrangement uses TRBV19 and TRBJ1-3; 7 bases are a match to TRBD1. Looked up from germline, CDR1 is LNHDA and CDR2 is SQIVND (reference sequence). Unmatched junction bases numbered 5, after V lost 5 bases and J lost 7 bases. The CDR3 totals 13 residues. The CDR3 loop reads CASSPDRVNTIYF. CDR3 bases: TGTGCCAGTAGTCCCGACAGGGTGAACACCATATATTTT.

This clonotype was seen a single time. This chain connects TRBV7-2 to TRBJ2-7; either TRBD1 or TRBD2 may supply D (5 bases each). The germline V gene encodes CDR1 SGHTA and CDR2 FQGNSA. The CDR3 is 14 amino acids. Trimming took off 2 bases at V and 5 bases at J, with 13 bases between the two ends. The CDR3 spells CASSLPPGANEQYF. CDR3 nucleotides: TGTGCCAGCAGCTTACCGCCCGGGGCCAACGAGCAGTACTTC.

About this clonotype itself: The junction does not match germline at one end; this may be a read error. The chain links TRBV20-1 to TRBJ1-5, with unresolved D. Germline CDR1 is DFQATT and CDR2 is SNEGSKA (reference sequence). The CDR3 runs to 14 residues. The CDR3 coding sequence is TGCAGTGCCTTCGAGCGAGGCGGCAATCCGCCCCAGCATTTT. Amino acids: CSAFERGGNPPQHF.

This clonotype was seen many times. A junction boundary mismatches the germline segment, possibly from a read error. The V call is TRBV6-5, the J call TRBJ2-3; TRBD2 aligns across 9 bases. This CDR3 has 19 amino acids. Germline values: CDR1 MNHEY, CDR2 SVGAGI. The CDR3 protein is CASSHSWSTSGEGTDTQYF. The CDR3 DNA reads as TGTGCCAGCAGTCACTCCTGGTCGACTAGCGGAGAGGGCACAGATACGCAGTATTTT.

For this clonotype: Compared with germline, one end of the junction differs, possibly owing to a read error. The chain carries TRBV9 and TRBJ2-7; D might be TRBD1 (5 bases). The CDR3 is 14 amino acids. Germline CDR1 reads SGDLS; CDR2 reads YYNGEE. DNA for the CDR3: TGTGCCAGCAGCGCACAGGCGACCTCACACGAGCAATACTTC. Translated, it gives CASSAQATSHEQYF.

The V gene is TRBV20-1, the J gene TRBJ2-1; 9 nucleotides line up with TRBD2. This CDR3 has 20 residues. V lost 0 bases to trimming and J lost 7 bases; unmatched junction nucleotides: 22. Germline V gene lookup returns CDR1 DFQATT and CDR2 SNEGSKA (reference sequence). This CDR3 is CSARDVSSGTSRDTLNEQFF. CDR3 DNA sequence: TGCAGTGCTAGAGATGTCTCTAGCGGGACGTCTAGGGACACATTGAATGAGCAGTTCTTC.